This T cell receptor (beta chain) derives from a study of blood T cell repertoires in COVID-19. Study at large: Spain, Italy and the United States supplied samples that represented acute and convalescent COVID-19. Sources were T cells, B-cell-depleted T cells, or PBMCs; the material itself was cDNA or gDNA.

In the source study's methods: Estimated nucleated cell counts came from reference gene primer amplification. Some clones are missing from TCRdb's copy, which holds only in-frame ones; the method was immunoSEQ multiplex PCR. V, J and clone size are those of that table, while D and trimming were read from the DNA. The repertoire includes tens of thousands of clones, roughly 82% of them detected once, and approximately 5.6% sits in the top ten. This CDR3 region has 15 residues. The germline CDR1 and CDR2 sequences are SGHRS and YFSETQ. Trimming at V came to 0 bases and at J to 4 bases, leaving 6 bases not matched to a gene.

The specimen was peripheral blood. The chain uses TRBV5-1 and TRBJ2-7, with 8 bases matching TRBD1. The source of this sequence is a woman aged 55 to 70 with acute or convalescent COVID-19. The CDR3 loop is CASSLVSGGTYEQYF. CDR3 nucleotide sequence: TGCGCCAGCAGCTTGGTGTCAGGGGGCACGTACGAGCAGTACTTC.